This T cell receptor beta chain was recorded in a study of identical twins (TCRdb year 2016). Background on the whole study: The study deep-sequenced TCR alpha and beta repertoires from monozygotic twins, unrelated adults of various ages and cord blood to test whether fetal clonotypes persist. Replicate twin experiments were performed at different times using different library preparation protocols to rule out contamination.

This clonotype has only a few counts. The antigen it recognizes is unknown. Base quality data are lacking; no much larger clone is found one base away. Every donor was a healthy Caucasian. Using Miltenyi CD45RO+ enrichment and human naive T-cell isolation kits, memory (CD45RO+) and naive T cells were isolated from PBMC. CDR1 and CDR2 are read off the germline V gene as LGHNA and YNFKEQ. The CDR3 has 16 amino acids, counting the end cysteine and phenylalanine. The DNA shown is the 48-base CDR3, in frame from base 1. Deletion took 2 bases off V and 3 bases off J, with a span of 13 bases between the germline ends. General findings and caveats noted by the study authors: Fewer insertions were carried by abundant cord blood beta clonotypes, a similar but weaker trend appeared in young adult naive repertoires, and no such trend appeared in memory repertoires. Invariant T cells such as MAIT and iNKT could partly confound zero-insertion analyses, though diverse VJ usage argued against this for most clonotypes. Excess twin sharing in beta out-of-frame sequences was weaker because fewer shared sequences lowered the signal-to-noise ratio. In monozygotic twins, out-of-frame TCR alpha sharing was systematically underestimated by recombination models, although the models agreed with sharing between unrelated individuals. Because the same donors could not be followed over many years, the conclusions depended on cross-sectional statistical analysis. Compared with coincidental sharing between unrelated individuals, out-of-frame TCR alpha sequences shared between twins showed an excess of sequences with low generation probability.

The library was made by 5' RACE. TCRdb records Illumina HiSeq 2000 as the sequencer. A universal primer binding site was introduced by template switching, and a unique molecular identifier was present in the final cDNA, enabling accurate counting of TCR cDNA molecules. First-strand cDNA for TCR alpha and beta chains was synthesized from specific primers in the conserved constant-segment region. To control for contamination, every cDNA library was double barcoded, receiving both a SMART-Mk sample barcode and Illumina barcodes. TruSeq adapter sequences along with Illumina sample barcodes were introduced in two successive PCR steps. The Illumina HiSeq platform was used with custom primers to sequence TCR alpha and beta cDNA libraries. For the original study's pipeline: MiGEC was used to process raw reads and extract unique molecular identifiers, and MiXCR was used to find CDR3 positions. Recombination models were inferred per individual with the repgenHMM and IGoR tools using an EM algorithm. Shared clonotypes were analyzed with the tcR package in R, and sharing was normalized by the product of cloneset sizes. Out-of-frame nonproductive sequences were analyzed to study raw recombination free of thymic and clonal selection effects. TCRdb took the public reads, trimmed them with fastp at Q25, ran MiXCR for clone calling and kept in-frame beta chains. Rows with one shared CDR3 protein collapse into an entry with the most common genes and DNA. TCRdb, not the original authors, processed these V and J calls. The table for this sample lists a few hundred thousand distinct CDR3 sequences; over 9.5% of them were counted only once. The biggest ten clones account for less than 12% of the sample.

The chain is assembled from TRBV4-2 and TRBJ2-2; there is no confident call for the D gene. This TCR derives from a man in his forties or fifties in good health. Input material: memory T cells sorted from blood. The sample's cell subset or site, from its label and the paper: CD45RO+ enriched T cells. This receptor carries the CDR3 CASSQLSHGDTGELFF. The nucleotides are TGTGCCAGCAGCCAATTGAGTCATGGCGACACCGGGGAGCTGTTTTTT.